This T cell receptor (beta chain) was captured by sequencing in a study of T cells in Graves' hyperthyroidism and ophthalmopathy. The CDR3 regions of TCR beta were amplified from RNA transcripts. HTBI primers drove first-round RT-PCR of the TCR CDR3. MiXCR, applied by TCRdb to the multiplex PCR reads, yields one record per CDR3 protein. This table holds hundreds of thousands of distinct CDR3 sequences, approximately 13% found once. Germline assignment: CDR1 SGHNT and CDR2 YENEEA. V shed 5 bases and J 6 bases; nucleotides not matched to a gene: 1. The CDR3 loop spans 13 amino acids. This clonotype was observed at least ten times.

This receptor was identified in a woman under 40 with Graves' hyperthyroidism that later progressed to Graves' ophthalmopathy. The chain carries TRBV11-3 and TRBJ1-1; 12 positions agree with TRBD1. The specimen was blood. The CDR3 region is CASSGDRGPEAFF. The CDR3 bases are TGTGCCAGCAGCGGGGACAGGGGGCCTGAAGCTTTCTTT.